The clone carrying this T cell receptor (beta chain) was detected only once. Sequenced by immunoSEQ multiplex PCR; TCRdb stores in-frame clones only, minus some. The sample records around 100,000 clones, about 90% being singletons. Germline lookup yields CDR1 SGHTA and CDR2 FQGTGA. V lost 1 base, J lost 5 bases, and 4 bases stayed unmatched. The CDR3 has 15 amino acids. This entry is derived from a study of control samples from healthy donors and cancer patients. The chain recombines TRBV7-3 with TRBJ1-1, with 10 bases aligning to TRBD1. The sequence derives from a woman between 45 and 65 years old in good health. Sequenced material: blood. The CDR3 here is CASSLKGTGVTEAFF. CDR3 in DNA: TGTGCCAGCAGCTTAAAAGGGACAGGGGTAACTGAAGCTTTCTTT.